The 5 T cell receptor beta chains in this list originate from one sample, sequenced in a study of radiotherapy plus CTLA-4 blockade in lung cancer. Sequenced by immunoSEQ multiplex PCR; TCRdb stores in-frame clones only, minus some. The sample has around 100,000 clones; over 65% are singletons. This material consisted of peripheral blood, taken from a patient treated with radiotherapy plus ipilimumab. The receptor set was obtained from a human donor with non-small cell lung cancer that progressed on radiotherapy plus ipilimumab. Some clones in this sample may be carry-over from other donors' samples.

The count of this clone is one. The CDR3 DNA reads as TGTGCCAGCAGTCAAGCAGGGGTCTATGGCTACACCTTC. Translating it yields CASSQAGVYGYTF. V gene TRBV6-6 combines with J gene TRBJ1-2; D perhaps matches TRBD1 (6 bases). The CDR3 runs 13 residues. CDR1 and CDR2 from the germline V gene are MNHNY and SVGAGI (reference sequence). The V end was cut by 5 bases, the J end by 4 bases, with 11 bases between.

The V gene is TRBV19, the J gene TRBJ2-3, with D uncertain. The CDR3 has 12 residues. CDR1 and CDR2 from the germline V gene are LNHDA and SQIVND (reference sequence). V was cut by 5 bases and J by 3 bases, with 6 bases left in between. CDR3 coding DNA: TGTGCCAGTAGTCTCCCTACAGATACGCAGTATTTT. Its translation is CASSLPTDTQYF.

Note on this clone: Other DNA variants within this sample encode the same CDR3. This rearrangement joins TRBV6-5 to TRBJ2-3; the D is unclear. The CDR3 has 15 residues. Trimming left V 2 bases short and J 7 bases short, with 16 bases between. The germline gives CDR1 MNHEY, CDR2 SVGAGI. CDR3 region: CASSYSPTTENTQYF. The CDR3 DNA follows: TGTGCCAGCAGTTACAGCCCGACCACAGAGAATACGCAGTATTTT.

This chain joins TRBV10-3 and TRBJ2-1; D might be TRBD2 (5 bases). The CDR3 runs to 15 residues. Looked up from germline, CDR1 is ENHRY and CDR2 is SYGVKD. V was pared by 5 bases and J by 0 bases, with 11 bases between. The DNA of the CDR3 is TGTGCCATCAGTCCTGGACTTCCCTCCTACAATGAGCAGTTCTTC. Its translation is CAISPGLPSYNEQFF.

The V and J genes are TRBV5-1 and TRBJ2-3; D assignment may be TRBD1 or TRBD2 (5 bases each). Germline CDR1 and CDR2: SGHRS and YFSETQ. V lost 4 bases and J lost 4, with 13 bases in between. The CDR3 is made up of 14 amino acids. This CDR3 reads CASSRGDGSDTQYF. CDR3 nucleotide sequence: TGCGCCAGCAGCCGTGGGGACGGATCAGATACGCAGTATTTT.